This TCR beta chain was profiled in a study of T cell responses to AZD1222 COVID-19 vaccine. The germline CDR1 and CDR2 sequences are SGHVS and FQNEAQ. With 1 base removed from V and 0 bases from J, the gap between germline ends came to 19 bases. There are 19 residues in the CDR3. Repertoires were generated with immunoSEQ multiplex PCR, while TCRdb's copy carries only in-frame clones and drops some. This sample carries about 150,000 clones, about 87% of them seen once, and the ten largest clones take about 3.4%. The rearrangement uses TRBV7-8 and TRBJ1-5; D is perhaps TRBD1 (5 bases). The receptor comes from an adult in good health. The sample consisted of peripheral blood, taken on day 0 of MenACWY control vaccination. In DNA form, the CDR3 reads TGTGCCAGCAGCTTAGAAGGGCGGGACGGAGGATATAGCAATCAGCCCCAGCATTTT. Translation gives CASSLEGRDGGYSNQPQHF.